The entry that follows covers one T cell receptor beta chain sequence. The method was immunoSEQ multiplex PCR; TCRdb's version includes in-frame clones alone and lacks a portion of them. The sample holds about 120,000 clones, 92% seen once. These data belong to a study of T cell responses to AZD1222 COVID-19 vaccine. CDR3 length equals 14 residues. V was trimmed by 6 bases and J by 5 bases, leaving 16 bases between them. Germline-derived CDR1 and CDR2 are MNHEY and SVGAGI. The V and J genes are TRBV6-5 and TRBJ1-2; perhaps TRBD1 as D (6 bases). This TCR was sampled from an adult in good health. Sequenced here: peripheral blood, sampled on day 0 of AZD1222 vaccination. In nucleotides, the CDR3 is TGTGCCAGCAGCTCTACAGGGCCAGGGTATGGCTACACCTTC. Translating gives CASSSTGPGYGYTF.